This is a list of T cell receptor beta chains from one sample in a study of identical twins. A single record per CDR3 protein comes from TCRdb applying MiXCR to the 5' RACE reads. This sample has under 500,000 distinct CDR3 sequences; roughly an eighth occur once, and the top ten carry 0.95% to 1%. This sample was shared with a second study, whose subject was yellow fever vaccine responses in identical twins.

Sequenced sample: CD4+ T cells sorted from blood. These receptors were taken from a woman in her late teens or twenties in good health. The CDR3 runs from the conserved cysteine through the conserved F or W. Fields, in order: V gene, clone size, J gene, D gene, CDR3 protein, CDR3 DNA. A D gene is named only where the DNA matches it firmly. A clone size is listed for some rows: how often the clone was seen (once, few, many), or a class if it is expanded.

TRBV5-1,-,TRBJ2-3,-,CASSLGERGNTDTQYF,TGCGCCAGCAGCTTGGGGGAGAGGGGAAACACAGATACGCAGTATTTT
TRBV5-6,-,TRBJ2-6,-,CASSSLPRGGGANVLTF,TGTGCCAGCAGCTCACTACCGAGGGGTGGTGGGGCCAACGTCCTGACTTTC
TRBV2,few,TRBJ2-7,-,CASRELFTGQYF,TGTGCCAGCAGGGAGCTATTTACGGGGCAGTACTTC
TRBV3-1,few,TRBJ2-1,-,CASSQLLMGPPHEQFF,TGTGCCAGCAGCCAGTTATTGATGGGTCCCCCCCACGAGCAGTTCTTC
TRBV5-4,few,TRBJ2-3,-,CASSPGTNPSTDTQYF,TGTGCCAGCAGCCCCGGGACCAACCCTAGCACAGATACGCAGTATTTT
TRBV5-4,-,TRBJ2-5,TRBD1,CASSVPGQQETQYF,TGTGCCAGCAGCGTACCGGGACAGCAAGAGACCCAGTACTTC
TRBV12-3/TRBV12-4,many,TRBJ1-5,TRBD1,CASSPPTGLAQPQHF,TGTGCCAGCAGCCCACCGACAGGGCTAGCTCAGCCCCAGCATTTT
TRBV7-3,few,TRBJ1-1,-,CASSPLTGLNTEAFF,TGTGCCAGCAGCCCCCTCACAGGGTTGAACACTGAAGCTTTCTTT
TRBV7-2,-,TRBJ2-5,-,CASSSTGSQETQYF,TGTGCCAGCAGCTCCACAGGGAGCCAAGAGACCCAGTACTTC
TRBV20-1,few,TRBJ2-7,TRBD1,CSAREGTGTAYEQYF,TGCAGTGCTAGGGAGGGGACAGGAACTGCCTACGAGCAGTACTTC
TRBV6-5,few,TRBJ2-1,TRBD2,CASSYSTSGRTYNEQFF,TGTGCCAGCAGTTACTCGACCAGCGGGAGGACCTACAATGAGCAGTTCTTC
TRBV5-1,few,TRBJ2-5,-,CASQERNQETQYF,TGCGCCAGCCAAGAAAGGAACCAAGAGACCCAGTACTTC